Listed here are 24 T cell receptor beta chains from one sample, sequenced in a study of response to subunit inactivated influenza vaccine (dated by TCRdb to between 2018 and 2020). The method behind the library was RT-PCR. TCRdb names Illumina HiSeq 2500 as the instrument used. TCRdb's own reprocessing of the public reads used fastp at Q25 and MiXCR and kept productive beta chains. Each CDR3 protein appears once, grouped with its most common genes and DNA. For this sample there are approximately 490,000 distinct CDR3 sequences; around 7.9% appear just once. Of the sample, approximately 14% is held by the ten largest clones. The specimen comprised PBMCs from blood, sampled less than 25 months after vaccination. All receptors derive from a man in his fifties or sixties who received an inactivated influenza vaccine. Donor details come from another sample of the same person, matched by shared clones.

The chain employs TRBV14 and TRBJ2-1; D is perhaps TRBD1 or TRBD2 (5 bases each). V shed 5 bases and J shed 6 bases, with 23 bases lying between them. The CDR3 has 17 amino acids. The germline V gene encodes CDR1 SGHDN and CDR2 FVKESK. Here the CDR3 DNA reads TGTGCCAGCAGCAGGAGGTTGAGCCTAGGGGTCCTCAATGAGCAGTTCTTC. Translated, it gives CASSRRLSLGVLNEQFF.

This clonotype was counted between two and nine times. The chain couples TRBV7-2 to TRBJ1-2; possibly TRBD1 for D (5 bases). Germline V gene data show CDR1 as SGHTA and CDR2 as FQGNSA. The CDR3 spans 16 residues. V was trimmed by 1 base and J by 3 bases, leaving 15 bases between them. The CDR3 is CASSLDLGARHYGYTF. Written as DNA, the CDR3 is TGTGCCAGCAGCTTAGATTTAGGGGCGAGGCACTATGGCTACACCTTC.

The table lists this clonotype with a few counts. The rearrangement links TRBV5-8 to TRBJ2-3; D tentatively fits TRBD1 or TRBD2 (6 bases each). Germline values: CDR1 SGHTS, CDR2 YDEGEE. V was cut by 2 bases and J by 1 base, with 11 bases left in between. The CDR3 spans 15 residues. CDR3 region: CASSFGGLGTDTQYF. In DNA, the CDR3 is TGTGCCAGCAGCTTTGGGGGGCTTGGCACAGATACGCAGTATTTT.

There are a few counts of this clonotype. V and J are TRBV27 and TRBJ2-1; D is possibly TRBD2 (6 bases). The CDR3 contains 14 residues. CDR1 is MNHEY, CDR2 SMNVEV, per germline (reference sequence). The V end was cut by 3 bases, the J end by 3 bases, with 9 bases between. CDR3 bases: TGTGCCAGCAGTTTTCGGGAGTACTACAATGAGCAGTTCTTC. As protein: CASSFREYYNEQFF.

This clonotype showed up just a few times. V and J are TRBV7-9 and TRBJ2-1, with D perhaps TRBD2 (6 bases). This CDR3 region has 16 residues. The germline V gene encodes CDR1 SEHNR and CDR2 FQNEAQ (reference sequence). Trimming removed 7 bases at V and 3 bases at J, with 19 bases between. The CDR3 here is CASTHGGGRFYNEQFF. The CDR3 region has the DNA TGTGCCAGCACCCATGGGGGAGGACGGTTCTACAATGAGCAGTTCTTC.

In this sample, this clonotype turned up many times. The DNA of the CDR3 is TGTGCCAGCAGTTTCCGACCGGGACAGGGGGGGTACGAGCAGTACTTC. This gives the protein CASSFRPGQGGYEQYF. The V gene is TRBV27, the J gene TRBJ2-7; 11 positions match TRBD1. Germline loops: CDR1 MNHEY, CDR2 SMNVEV (reference sequence). The CDR3 has 16 residues. Germline trimming cut 3 bases from V and 4 bases from J; bases unmatched to any gene: 8.

The CDR3 coding sequence is TGTGCCAGCAGCCCACCCAGAGACAGGGAGAAAGGAGATACGCAGTATTTT. This codes for CASSPPRDREKGDTQYF. The chain links TRBV3-1 to TRBJ2-3, with 7 bases that match TRBD1. In germline, CDR1 is LGHDT, CDR2 YNNKEL (reference sequence). The V segment lost 4 bases and the J segment 5 bases; nucleotides outside the gene matches: 15. The CDR3 is made up of 17 amino acids.

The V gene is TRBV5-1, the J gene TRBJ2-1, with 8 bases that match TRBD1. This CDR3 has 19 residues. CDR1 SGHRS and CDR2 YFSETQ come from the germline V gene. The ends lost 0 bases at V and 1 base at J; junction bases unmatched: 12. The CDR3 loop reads CASSLARTRGRGSYNEQFF. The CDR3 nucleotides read TGCGCCAGCAGCTTGGCCCGGACCAGGGGGCGCGGGTCCTACAATGAGCAGTTCTTC.

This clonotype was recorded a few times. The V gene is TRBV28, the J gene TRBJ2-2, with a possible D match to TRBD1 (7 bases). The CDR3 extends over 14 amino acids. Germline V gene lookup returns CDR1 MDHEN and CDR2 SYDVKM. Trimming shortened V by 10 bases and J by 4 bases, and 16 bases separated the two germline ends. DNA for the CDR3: TGTGCCACCAGGGGGGCGGGATTCACCGGGGAGCTGTTTTTT. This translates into CATRGAGFTGELFF.

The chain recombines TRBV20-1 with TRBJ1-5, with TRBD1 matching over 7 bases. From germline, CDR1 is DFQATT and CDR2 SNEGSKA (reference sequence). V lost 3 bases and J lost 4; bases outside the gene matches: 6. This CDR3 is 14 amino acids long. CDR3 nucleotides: TGCAGTGCTAGTATAGGGGGCTCAAATCAGCCCCAGCATTTT. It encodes CSASIGGSNQPQHF.

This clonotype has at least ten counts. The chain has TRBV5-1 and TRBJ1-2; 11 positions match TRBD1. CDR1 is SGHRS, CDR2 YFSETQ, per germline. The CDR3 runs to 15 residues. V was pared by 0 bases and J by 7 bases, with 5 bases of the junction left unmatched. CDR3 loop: CASSLGGQGAFGYTF. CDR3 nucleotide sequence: TGCGCCAGCAGCTTGGGCGGACAGGGGGCCTTTGGCTACACCTTC. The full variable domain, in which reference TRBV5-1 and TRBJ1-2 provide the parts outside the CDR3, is KAGVTQTPRYLIKTRGQQVTLSCSPISGHRSVSWYQQTPGQGLQFLFEYFSETQRNKGNFPGRFSGRQFSNSRSEMNVSTLELGDSALYLCASSLGGQGAFGYTFGSGTRLTVV.

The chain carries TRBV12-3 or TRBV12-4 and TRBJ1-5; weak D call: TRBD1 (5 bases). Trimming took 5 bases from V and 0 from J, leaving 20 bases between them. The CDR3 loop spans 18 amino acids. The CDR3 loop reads CASSVEQGGTYSNQPQHF. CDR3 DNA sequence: TGTGCCAGCAGTGTGGAGCAGGGCGGTACCTATAGCAATCAGCCCCAGCATTTT.

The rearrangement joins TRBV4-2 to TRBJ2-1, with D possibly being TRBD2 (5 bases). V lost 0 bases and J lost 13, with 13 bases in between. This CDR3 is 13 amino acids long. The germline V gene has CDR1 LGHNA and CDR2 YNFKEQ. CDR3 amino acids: CASSQEVRTSQFF. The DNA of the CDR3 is TGTGCCAGCAGCCAAGAAGTGAGAACTAGTCAGTTCTTC.

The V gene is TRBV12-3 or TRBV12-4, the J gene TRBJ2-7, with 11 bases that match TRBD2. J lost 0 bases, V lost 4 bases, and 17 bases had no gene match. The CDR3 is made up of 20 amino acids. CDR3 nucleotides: TGTGCCAGCAGTTCAGAACCGGGACTAGCGGAGACTTTAAGCTCCTACGAGCAGTACTTC. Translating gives CASSSEPGLAETLSSYEQYF.

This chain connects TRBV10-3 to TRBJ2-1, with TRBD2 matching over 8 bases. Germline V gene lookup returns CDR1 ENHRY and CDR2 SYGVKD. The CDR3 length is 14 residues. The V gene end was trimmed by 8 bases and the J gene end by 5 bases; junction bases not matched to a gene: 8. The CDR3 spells CAIREGGKNNEQFF. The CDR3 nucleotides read TGTGCCATCCGGGAGGGAGGTAAAAACAATGAGCAGTTCTTC.

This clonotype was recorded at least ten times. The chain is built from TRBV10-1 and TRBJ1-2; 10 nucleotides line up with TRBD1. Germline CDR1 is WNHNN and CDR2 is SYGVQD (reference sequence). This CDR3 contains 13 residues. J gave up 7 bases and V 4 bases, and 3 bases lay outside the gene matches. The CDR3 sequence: CASSAGTGAGYTF. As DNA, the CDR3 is TGCGCCAGCAGTGCGGGGACAGGGGCTGGCTACACCTTC.

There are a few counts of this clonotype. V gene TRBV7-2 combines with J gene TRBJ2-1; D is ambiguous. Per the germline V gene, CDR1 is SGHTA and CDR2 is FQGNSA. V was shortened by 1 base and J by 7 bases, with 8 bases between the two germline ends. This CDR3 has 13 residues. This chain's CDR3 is CASSLGYPNEQFF. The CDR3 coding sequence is TGTGCCAGCAGCTTAGGCTACCCTAATGAGCAGTTCTTC.

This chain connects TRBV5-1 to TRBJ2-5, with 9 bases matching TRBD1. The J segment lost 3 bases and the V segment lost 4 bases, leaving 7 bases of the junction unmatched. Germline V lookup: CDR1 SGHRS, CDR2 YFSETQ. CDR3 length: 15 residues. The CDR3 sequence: CASSIGTGKKETQYF. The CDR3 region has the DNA TGCGCCAGCAGCATCGGGACAGGGAAAAAAGAGACCCAGTACTTC.

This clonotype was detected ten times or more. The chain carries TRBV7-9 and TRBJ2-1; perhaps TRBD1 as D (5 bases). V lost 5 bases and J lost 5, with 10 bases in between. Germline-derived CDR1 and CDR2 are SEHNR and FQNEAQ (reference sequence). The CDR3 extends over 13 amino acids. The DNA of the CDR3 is TGTGCCAGCAGCCACAGGTGGGACAATGAGCAGTTCTTC. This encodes CASSHRWDNEQFF.

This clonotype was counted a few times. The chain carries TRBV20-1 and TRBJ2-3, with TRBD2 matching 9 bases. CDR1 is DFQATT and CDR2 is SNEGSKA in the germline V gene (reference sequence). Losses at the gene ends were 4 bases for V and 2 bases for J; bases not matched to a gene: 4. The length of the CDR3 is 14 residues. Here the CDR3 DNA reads TGCAGTGCTATGCTAGCGGGATACACAGATACGCAGTATTTT. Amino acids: CSAMLAGYTDTQYF.

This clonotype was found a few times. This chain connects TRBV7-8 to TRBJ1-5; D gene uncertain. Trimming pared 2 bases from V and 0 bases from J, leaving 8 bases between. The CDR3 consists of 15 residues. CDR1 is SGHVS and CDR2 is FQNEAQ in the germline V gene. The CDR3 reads CASSLKGYSNQPQHF. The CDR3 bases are TGTGCCAGCAGCTTAAAAGGGTATAGCAATCAGCCCCAGCATTTT.

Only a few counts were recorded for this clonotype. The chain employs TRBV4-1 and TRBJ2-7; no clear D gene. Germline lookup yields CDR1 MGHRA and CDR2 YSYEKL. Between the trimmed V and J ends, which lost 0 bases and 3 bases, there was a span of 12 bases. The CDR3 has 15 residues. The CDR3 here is CASSQETRAHYEQYF. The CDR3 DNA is TGCGCCAGCAGCCAAGAGACCCGGGCCCACTACGAGCAGTACTTC.

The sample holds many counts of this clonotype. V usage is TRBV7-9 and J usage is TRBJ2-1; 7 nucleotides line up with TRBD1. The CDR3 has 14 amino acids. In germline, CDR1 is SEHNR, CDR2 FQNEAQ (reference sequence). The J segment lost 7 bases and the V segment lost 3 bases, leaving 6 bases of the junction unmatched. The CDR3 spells CASSLTGYENEQFF. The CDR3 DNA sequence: TGTGCCAGCAGCTTGACAGGGTATGAGAATGAGCAGTTCTTC.

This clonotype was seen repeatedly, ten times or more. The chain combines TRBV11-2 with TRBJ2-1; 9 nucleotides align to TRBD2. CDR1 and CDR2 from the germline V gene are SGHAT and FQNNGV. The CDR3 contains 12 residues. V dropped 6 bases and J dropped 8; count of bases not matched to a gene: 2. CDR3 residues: CASRRTSDEQFF. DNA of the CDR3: TGTGCCAGCAGGCGGACTAGCGATGAGCAGTTCTTC.